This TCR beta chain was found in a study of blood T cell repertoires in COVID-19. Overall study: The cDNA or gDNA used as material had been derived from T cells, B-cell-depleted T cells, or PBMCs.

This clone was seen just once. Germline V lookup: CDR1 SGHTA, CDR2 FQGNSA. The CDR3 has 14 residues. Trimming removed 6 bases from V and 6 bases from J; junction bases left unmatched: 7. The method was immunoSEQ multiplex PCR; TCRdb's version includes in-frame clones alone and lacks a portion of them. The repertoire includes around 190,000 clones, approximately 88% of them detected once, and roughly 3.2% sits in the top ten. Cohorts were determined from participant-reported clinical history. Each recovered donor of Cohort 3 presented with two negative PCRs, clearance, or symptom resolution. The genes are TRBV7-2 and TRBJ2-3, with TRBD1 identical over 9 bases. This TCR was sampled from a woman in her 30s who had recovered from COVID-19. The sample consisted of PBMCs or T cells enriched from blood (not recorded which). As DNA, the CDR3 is TGTGCCAGCAGTCAACAGGGGGCAGGGGATACGCAGTATTTT. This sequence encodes CASSQQGAGDTQYF.